This paragraph covers one T cell receptor (beta chain) sequence. The sample is drawn from a study of T cell changes during pregnancy in multiple sclerosis. Germline V gives CDR1 PRHDT, CDR2 FYEKMQ (reference sequence). Trimming removed 5 bases from V and 6 bases from J, with 8 bases in between. The CDR3 has 12 amino acids. Method: immunoSEQ multiplex PCR; TCRdb's copy keeps in-frame clones and lacks some. Of fewer than 35,000 clones detected, 90% appear once; the ten largest clones hold around 4.5%. The sample was CD8+ T cells from peripheral blood mononuclear cells, taken in the second trimester of pregnancy. The receptor was isolated from a female donor with multiple sclerosis, enrolled in a pregnancy study. The rearrangement links TRBV13 to TRBJ2-1, with D uncertain. The CDR3 nucleotides are TGTGCCAGCAGCCACAATCGCAATGAGCAGTTCTTC. It specifies CASSHNRNEQFF.